Given below is one T cell receptor (beta chain) in context. Its specificity is unknown. This record belongs to a study of graft-versus-host responses after intestinal transplantation. Overall study: Multivisceral, liver-intestinal, or isolated intestinal transplants were performed in recipients. Anti-thymocyte globulin was used for induction in all recipients, who then took tacrolimus and steroids for approximately 3 years.

Study-wide results and limits: The marrow of recipients harbored GvH clones, and ileum or blood showed some of them first. Maximum circulating GvH clone levels tracked with early post-transplant HvG decreases.

TCRdb keeps only in-frame clones here, not all; method: immunoSEQ multiplex PCR. The table has 95,000 to 110,000 clones, 93% seen once. The CDR3 runs 13 residues. The germline CDR1 and CDR2 sequences are MGHDK and SYGVNS. V was clipped by 9 bases and J by 1 base, with 12 bases between them. The sequencing here drew on unstimulated CD8+ T cells sorted from spleen or lymph node cells, taken before intestinal transplant. This sequence joins TRBV25-1 and TRBJ1-1; D possibly corresponds to TRBD1 (5 bases). The sequence was obtained from a human donor who received an intestinal transplant. In nucleotides, the CDR3 is TGTGCCAGTGGCAATCAGGGGAACACTGAAGCTTTCTTT. Translation gives CASGNQGNTEAFF.